Here is one TCR beta chain with its context. Its antigen remains unknown. This entry belongs to a study of T cell responses to AZD1222 COVID-19 vaccine. The study, taken as a whole, reports: Two AZD1222 administrations were followed by greater Spike-specific TCR breadth and depth. Baseline serology detected seropositivity in only a handful of AZD1222 recipients. The donor cohort was predominantly white British with a female majority, and clonal diversity may have been underestimated.

Profiled with immunoSEQ multiplex PCR; TCRdb holds only in-frame clones, not every one. The sample comprises roughly 80,000 clones, under 95% of which are singletons, and 6.5% to 9.5% rests with the top ten. Trimming pared 0 bases from V and 7 bases from J, leaving 14 bases between. The germline V gene has CDR1 SGHRS and CDR2 YFSETQ. The CDR3 runs 15 residues. The receptor was derived from an adult who received the AZD1222 COVID-19 vaccine. V usage is TRBV5-1 and J usage is TRBJ2-1; D tentatively reads TRBD1 or TRBD2 (5 bases each). The material was peripheral blood, obtained 28 days after the second AZD1222 dose. CDR3: CASSLGDPRTNEQFF. CDR3 sequence (DNA): TGCGCCAGCAGCTTGGGGGACCCCCGTACAAATGAGCAGTTCTTC.